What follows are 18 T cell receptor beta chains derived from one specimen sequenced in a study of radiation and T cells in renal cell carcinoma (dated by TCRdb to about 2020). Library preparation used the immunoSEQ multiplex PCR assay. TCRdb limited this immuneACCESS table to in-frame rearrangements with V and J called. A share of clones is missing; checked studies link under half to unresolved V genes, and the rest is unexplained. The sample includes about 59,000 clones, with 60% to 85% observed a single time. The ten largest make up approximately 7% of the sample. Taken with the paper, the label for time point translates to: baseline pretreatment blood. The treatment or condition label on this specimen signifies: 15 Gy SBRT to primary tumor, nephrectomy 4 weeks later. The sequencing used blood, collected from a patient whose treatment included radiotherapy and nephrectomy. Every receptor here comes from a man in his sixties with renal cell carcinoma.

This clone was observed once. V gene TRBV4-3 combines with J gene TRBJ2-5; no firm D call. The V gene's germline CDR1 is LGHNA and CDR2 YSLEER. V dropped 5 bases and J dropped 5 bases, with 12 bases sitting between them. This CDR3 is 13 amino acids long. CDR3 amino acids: CASSAGPGETQYF. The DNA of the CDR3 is TGCGCCAGCAGCGCTGGGCCTGGGGAGACCCAGTACTTC.

For the CDR3, the DNA is TGTGCCAGTAGTCGGACAGGGGCCGGCACAGATACGCAGTATTTT. It encodes CASSRTGAGTDTQYF. This chain uses TRBV19 with TRBJ2-3, with 9 bases aligning to TRBD1. This CDR3 spans 15 amino acids. The V gene's germline CDR1 is LNHDA and CDR2 SQIVND (reference sequence). Trimming removed 5 bases from V and 1 base from J; junction bases left unmatched: 4.

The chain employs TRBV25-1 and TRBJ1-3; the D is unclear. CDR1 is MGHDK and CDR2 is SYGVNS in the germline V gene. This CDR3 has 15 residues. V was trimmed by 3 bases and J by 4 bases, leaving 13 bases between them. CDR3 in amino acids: CASSDAGLKGNTIYF. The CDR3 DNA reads TGTGCCAGCAGTGATGCGGGCCTCAAGGGAAACACCATATATTTT.

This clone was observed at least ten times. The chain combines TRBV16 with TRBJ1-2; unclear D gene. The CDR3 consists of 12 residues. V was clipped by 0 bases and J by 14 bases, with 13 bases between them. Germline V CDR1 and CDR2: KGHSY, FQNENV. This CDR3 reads CASSQSLDSKTF. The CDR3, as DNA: TGTGCCAGCAGCCAATCGTTGGATTCCAAAACCTTC.

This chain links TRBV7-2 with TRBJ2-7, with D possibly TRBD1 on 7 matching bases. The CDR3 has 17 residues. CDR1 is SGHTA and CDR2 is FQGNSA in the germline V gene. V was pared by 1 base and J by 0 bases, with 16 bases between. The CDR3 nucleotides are TGTGCCAGCAGCTTAGGGGGCGGGACAGTGGTCTCCTACGAGCAGTACTTC. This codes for CASSLGGGTVVSYEQYF.

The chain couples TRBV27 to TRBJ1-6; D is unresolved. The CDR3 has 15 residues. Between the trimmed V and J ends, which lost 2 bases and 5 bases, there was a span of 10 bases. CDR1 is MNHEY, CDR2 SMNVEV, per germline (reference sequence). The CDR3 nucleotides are TGTGCCAGCAGTTTAGAGGGCAGACATAATTCACCCCTCCACTTT. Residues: CASSLEGRHNSPLHF.

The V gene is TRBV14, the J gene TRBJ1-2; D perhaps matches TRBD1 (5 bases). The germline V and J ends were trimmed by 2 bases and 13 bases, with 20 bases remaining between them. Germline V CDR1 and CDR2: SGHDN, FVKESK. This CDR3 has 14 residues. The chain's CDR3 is CASSQPTQTAVVTF. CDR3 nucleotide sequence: TGTGCCAGCAGCCAACCAACTCAGACAGCAGTAGTCACCTTC.

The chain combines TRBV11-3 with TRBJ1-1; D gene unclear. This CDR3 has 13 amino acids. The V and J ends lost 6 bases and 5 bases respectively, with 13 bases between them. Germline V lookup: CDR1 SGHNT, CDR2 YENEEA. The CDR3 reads CASSPGARTEAFF. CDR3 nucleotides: TGTGCCAGCAGTCCAGGCGCTAGGACTGAAGCTTTCTTT.

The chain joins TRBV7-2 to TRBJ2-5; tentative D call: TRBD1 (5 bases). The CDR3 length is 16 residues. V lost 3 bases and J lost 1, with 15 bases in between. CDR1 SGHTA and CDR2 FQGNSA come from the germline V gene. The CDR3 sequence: CASSFSGFTGQETQYF. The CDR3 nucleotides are TGTGCCAGCAGCTTTTCCGGCTTCACAGGCCAAGAGACCCAGTACTTC.

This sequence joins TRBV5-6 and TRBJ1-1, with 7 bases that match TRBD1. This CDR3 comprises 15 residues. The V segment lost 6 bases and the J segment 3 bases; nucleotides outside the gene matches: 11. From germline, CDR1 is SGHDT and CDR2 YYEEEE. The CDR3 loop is CASTWGGQGDTEAFF. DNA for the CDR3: TGTGCCAGCACCTGGGGTGGGCAGGGGGACACTGAAGCTTTCTTT.

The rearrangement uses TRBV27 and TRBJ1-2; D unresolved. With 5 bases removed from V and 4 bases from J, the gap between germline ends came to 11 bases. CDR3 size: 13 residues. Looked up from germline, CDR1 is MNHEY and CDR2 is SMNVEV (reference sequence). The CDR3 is CASSDTAFYGYTF. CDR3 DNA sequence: TGTGCCAGCAGTGATACAGCCTTCTATGGCTACACCTTC.

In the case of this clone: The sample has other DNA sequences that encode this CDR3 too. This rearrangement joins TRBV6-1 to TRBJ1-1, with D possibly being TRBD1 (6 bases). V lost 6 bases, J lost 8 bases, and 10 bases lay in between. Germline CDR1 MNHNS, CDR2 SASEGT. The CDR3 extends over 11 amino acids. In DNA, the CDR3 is TGTGCCAGCAGCCAAGGGACAGAAGCTTTCTTT. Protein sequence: CASSQGTEAFF.

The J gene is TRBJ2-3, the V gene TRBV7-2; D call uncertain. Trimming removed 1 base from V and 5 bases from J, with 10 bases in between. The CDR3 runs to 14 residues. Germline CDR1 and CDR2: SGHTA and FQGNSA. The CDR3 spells CASSLESGQDTQYF. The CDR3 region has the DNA TGTGCCAGCAGCTTAGAGTCAGGTCAAGATACGCAGTATTTT.

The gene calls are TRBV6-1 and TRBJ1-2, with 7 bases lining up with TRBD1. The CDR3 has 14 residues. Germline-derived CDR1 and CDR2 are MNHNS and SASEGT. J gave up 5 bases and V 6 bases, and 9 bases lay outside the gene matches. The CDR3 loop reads CASRGGQELYGYTF. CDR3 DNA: TGTGCCAGCAGGGGAGGACAGGAGTTGTATGGCTACACCTTC.

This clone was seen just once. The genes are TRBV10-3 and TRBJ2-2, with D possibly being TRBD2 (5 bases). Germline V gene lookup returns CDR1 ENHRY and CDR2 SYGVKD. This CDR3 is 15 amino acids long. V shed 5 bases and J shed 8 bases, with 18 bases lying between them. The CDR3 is CAISSGYLSSGELFF. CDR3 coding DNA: TGTGCCATCAGTTCGGGGTATCTAAGTTCTGGGGAGCTGTTTTTT.

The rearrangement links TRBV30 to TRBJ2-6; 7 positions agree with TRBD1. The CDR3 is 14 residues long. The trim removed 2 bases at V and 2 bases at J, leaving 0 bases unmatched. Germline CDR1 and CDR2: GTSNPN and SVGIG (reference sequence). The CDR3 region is CAWSQGAGANVLTF. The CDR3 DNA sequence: TGTGCCTGGAGTCAGGGGGCTGGGGCCAACGTCCTGACTTTC.

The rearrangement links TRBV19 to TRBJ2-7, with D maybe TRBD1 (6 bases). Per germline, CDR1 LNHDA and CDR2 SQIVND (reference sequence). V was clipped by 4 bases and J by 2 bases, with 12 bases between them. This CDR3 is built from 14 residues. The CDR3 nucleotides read TGTGCCAGTAGTAGAACAGGGTTCCCCTACGAGCAGTACTTC. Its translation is CASSRTGFPYEQYF.

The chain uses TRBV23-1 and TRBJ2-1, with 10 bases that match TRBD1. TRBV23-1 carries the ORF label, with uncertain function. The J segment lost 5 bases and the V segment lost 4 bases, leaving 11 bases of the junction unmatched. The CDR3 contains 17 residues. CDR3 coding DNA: TGCGCCAGCAGTCCCAATTGGCGGGACAGGGGAGACAATGAGCAGTTCTTC. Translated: CASSPNWRDRGDNEQFF.